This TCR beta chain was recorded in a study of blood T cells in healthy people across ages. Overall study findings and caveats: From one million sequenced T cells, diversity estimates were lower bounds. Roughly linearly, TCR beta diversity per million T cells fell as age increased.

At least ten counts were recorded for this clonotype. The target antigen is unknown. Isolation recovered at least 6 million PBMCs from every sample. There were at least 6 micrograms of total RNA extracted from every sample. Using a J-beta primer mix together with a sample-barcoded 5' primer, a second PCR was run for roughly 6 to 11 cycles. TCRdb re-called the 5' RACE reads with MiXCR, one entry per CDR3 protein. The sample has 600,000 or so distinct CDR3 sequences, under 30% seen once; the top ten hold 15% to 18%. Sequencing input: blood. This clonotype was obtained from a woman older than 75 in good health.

DNA of the CDR3: TGTGCCATCAGACCCCAGAGGGGGGTTGGCTACACCTTC. Encoded protein: CAIRPQRGVGYTF. The V call is TRBV10-3, the J call TRBJ1-2, with a possible D match to TRBD1 (6 bases). With 6 bases removed from V and 7 bases from J, the gap between germline ends came to 15 bases. The CDR3 length is 13 residues. Germline-derived CDR1 and CDR2 are ENHRY and SYGVKD.